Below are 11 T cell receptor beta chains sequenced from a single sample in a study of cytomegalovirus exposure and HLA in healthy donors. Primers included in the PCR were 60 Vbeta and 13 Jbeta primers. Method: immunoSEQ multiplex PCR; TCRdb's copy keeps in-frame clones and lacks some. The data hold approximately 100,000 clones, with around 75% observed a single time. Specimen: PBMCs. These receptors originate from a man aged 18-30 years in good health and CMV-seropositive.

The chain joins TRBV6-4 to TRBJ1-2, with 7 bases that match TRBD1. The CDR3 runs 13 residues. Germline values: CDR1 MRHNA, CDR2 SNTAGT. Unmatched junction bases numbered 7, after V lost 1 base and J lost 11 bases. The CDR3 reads CASSDWGQRGYTF. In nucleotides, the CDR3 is TGTGCCAGCAGTGACTGGGGACAGCGGGGGTACACCTTC.

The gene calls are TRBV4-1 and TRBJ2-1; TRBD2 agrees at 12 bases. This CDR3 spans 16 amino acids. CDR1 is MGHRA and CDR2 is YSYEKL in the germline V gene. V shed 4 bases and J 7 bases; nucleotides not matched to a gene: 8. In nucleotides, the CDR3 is TGCGCCAGCAGCCTTACTCTAGCGGGAGGGTGGAATGAGCAGTTCTTC. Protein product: CASSLTLAGGWNEQFF.

Here the CDR3 reads CASSLEGTVYVPGELFF. CDR3 DNA: TGCGCCAGCAGCTTGGAGGGGACAGTTTATGTACCCGGGGAGCTGTTTTTT. The rearrangement uses TRBV5-1 and TRBJ2-2, with 7 bases that match TRBD1. CDR3 length equals 17 residues. The V segment lost 0 bases and the J segment 6 bases; nucleotides outside the gene matches: 11. Germline assignment: CDR1 SGHRS and CDR2 YFSETQ.

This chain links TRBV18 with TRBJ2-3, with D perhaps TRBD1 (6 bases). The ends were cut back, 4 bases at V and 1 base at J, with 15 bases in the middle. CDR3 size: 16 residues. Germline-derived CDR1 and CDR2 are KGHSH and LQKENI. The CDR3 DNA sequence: TGTGCCAGCTCACGGCTGGGGGCAGGGGGCACAGATACGCAGTATTTT. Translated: CASSRLGAGGTDTQYF.

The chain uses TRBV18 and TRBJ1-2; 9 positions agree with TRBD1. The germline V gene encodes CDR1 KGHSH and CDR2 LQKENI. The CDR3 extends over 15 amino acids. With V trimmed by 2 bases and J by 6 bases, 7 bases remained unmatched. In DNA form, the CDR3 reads TGTGCCAGCTCACCAGTCCGACAGGGGGGGGATGGCTACACCTTC. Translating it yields CASSPVRQGGDGYTF.

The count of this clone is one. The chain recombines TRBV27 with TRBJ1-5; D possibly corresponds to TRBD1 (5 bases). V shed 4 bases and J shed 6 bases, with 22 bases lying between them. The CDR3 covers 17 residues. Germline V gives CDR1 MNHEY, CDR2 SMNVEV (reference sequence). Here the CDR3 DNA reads TGTGCCAGCAGTTCACGGACCGCGACGGGGGTGGCTCAGCCCCAGCATTTT. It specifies CASSSRTATGVAQPQHF.

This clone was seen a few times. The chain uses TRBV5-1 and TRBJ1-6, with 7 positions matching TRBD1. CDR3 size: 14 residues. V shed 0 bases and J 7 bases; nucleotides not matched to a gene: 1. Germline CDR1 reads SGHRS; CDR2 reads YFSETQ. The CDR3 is CASSLAGGNSPLHF. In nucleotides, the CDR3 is TGCGCCAGCAGCTTGGCAGGGGGGAATTCACCCCTCCACTTT.

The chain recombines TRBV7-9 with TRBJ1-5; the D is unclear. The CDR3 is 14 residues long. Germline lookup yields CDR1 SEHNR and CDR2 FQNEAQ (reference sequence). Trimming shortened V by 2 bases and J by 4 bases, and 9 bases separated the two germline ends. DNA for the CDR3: TGTGCCAGCAGCTTAAACGGGGAGAATCAGCCCCAGCATTTT. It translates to CASSLNGENQPQHF. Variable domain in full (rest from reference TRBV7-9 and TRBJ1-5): DTGVSQNPRHKITKRGQNVTFRCDPISEHNRLYWYRQTLGQGPEFLTYFQNEAQLEKSRLLSDRFSAERPKGSFSTLEIQRTEQGDSAMYLCASSLNGENQPQHFGDGTRLSIL.

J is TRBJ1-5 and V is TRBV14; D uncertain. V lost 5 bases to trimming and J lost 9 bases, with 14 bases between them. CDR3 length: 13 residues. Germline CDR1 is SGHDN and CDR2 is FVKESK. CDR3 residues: CASSEGHSWPQHF. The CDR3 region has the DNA TGTGCCAGCAGCGAAGGGCATTCGTGGCCCCAGCATTTT.

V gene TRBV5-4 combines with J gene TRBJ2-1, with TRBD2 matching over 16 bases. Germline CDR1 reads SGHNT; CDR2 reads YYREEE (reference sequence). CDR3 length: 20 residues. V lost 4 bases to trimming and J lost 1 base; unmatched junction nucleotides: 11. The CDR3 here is CASSPSRGTSGGASYNEQFF. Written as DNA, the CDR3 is TGTGCCAGCAGCCCCAGCCGTGGGACTAGCGGGGGGGCGTCCTACAATGAGCAGTTCTTC.

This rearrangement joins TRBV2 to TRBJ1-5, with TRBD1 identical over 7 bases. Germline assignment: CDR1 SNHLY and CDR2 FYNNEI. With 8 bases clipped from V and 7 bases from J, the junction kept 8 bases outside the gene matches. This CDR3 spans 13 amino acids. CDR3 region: CASGYRGQQPQHF. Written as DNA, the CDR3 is TGTGCCAGCGGGTACAGGGGCCAACAGCCCCAGCATTTT.